In this sample, the clone carrying this T cell receptor beta chain turned up once. V was cut by 5 bases and J by 0 bases, with 11 bases left in between. The CDR3 length is 15 residues. From germline, CDR1 is SEHNR and CDR2 FQNEAQ (reference sequence). The sample belongs to a study of shared clonotypes between healthy human individuals. Produced via immunoSEQ multiplex PCR; TCRdb's table is partial and in-frame only. This sample has around 450,000 clones, with about 85% found just once. This clonotype was sampled from a woman in her thirties or forties in good health. Some clones in this sample may be carry-over from other donors' samples. Sequenced: PBMCs. V usage is TRBV7-9 and J usage is TRBJ1-5; D may be TRBD1 (5 bases). The CDR3 is CASSPQGDSNQPQHF. CDR3 DNA sequence: TGTGCCAGCAGCCCGCAGGGAGATAGCAATCAGCCCCAGCATTTT.